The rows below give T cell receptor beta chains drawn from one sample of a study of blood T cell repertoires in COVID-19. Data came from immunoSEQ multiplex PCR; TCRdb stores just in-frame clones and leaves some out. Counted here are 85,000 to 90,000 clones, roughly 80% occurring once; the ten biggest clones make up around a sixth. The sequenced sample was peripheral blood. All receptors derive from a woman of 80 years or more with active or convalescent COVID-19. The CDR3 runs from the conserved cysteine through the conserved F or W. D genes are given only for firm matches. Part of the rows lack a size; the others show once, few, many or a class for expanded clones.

TGTGCTAGTGGTGGGCAAGAGGGGGCGGATGAGCAGTTCTTC	CASGGQEGADEQFF	-	TRBV12-5	TRBJ2-1	TRBD1
TGTGCCAGCAGCTTCAACAGGGGGCCAGGCGAGCAGTACTTC	CASSFNRGPGEQYF	-	TRBV7-9	TRBJ2-7	TRBD1
TGCGCCAGCAGCTTGAACCCGGACACTGAAGCTTTCTTT	CASSLNPDTEAFF	-	TRBV5-1	TRBJ1-1	-
TGTGCCAGCAGAGAACAGGGGGCGGATGGCTACACCTTC	CASREQGADGYTF	-	TRBV2	TRBJ1-2	TRBD1
TGTGCCAGCAGCCTAAATCAGCCCCAGCATTTT	CASSLNQPQHF	few	TRBV28	TRBJ1-5	-
TGTGCCAGCAGGACCGGGACAGGGGAGACTGAAGCTTTCTTT	CASRTGTGETEAFF	-	TRBV6-6	TRBJ1-1	TRBD1
TGTGCCAGCAGCATAGGGGGCACTGAAGCTTTCTTT	CASSIGGTEAFF	-	TRBV28	TRBJ1-1	-
TGCGCCAGCAGATCGGGACAGGGTTTTCCCTACGAGCAGTACTTC	CASRSGQGFPYEQYF	-	TRBV5-1	TRBJ2-7	TRBD1
TGTGCCATCAGTGAGTTACCTAGCTCTGGAAACACCATATATTTT	CAISELPSSGNTIYF	-	TRBV10-3	TRBJ1-3	-
TGTGCCAGCAGCCCTAGACAGTTGAACACTGAAGCTTTCTTT	CASSPRQLNTEAFF	-	TRBV14	TRBJ1-1	-
TGTGCCAGCAGGCGGACTAGCGGGGATCAAGAGACCCAGTACTTC	CASRRTSGDQETQYF	-	TRBV7-6	TRBJ2-5	TRBD2
TGTGCCTGGAGTGTAGTCGCTAGCGGGGGACCCACGGTACAAGAGACCCAGTACTTC	CAWSVVASGGPTVQETQYF	-	TRBV30	TRBJ2-5	TRBD2
TGTGCCAGCAGCTTAGCGGGACTAGCGGGGGGCAATGAGCAGTTCTTC	CASSLAGLAGGNEQFF	-	TRBV7-2	TRBJ2-1	TRBD2
TGTGCCAGCAGCGTCATGGACAGGGAGGATGAAAAACTGTTTTTT	CASSVMDREDEKLFF	-	TRBV9	TRBJ1-4	TRBD1
TGTGCCATCAGTGAGTTTGGAAGTCAGGGGGATAGGTATGGCTACACCTTC	CAISEFGSQGDRYGYTF	-	TRBV10-3	TRBJ1-2	TRBD1
TGCGCCAGCAGCCCCCCCGGCGGGAATCAGCCCCAGCATTTT	CASSPPGGNQPQHF	few	TRBV4-1	TRBJ1-5	-
TGTGCCAGCAGCCAAGATCGAGCGGGAGGGCGGGCAGATACGCAGTATTTT	CASSQDRAGGRADTQYF	-	TRBV4-2	TRBJ2-3	TRBD2
TGTGCCAGCAGCCAAGACAGTAGCGGGGGGGCCCGCGAGCAGTACTTC	CASSQDSSGGAREQYF	-	TRBV4-2	TRBJ2-7	TRBD2
TGTGCCTGGAGTAGGGGAACGGCTGCTGGGGAGCAGTACTTC	CAWSRGTAAGEQYF	-	TRBV30	TRBJ2-7	-
TGTGCCAGCAGCCATAGCGCCAGGGGTCGAACCTACGAGCAGTACTTC	CASSHSARGRTYEQYF	-	TRBV7-9	TRBJ2-7	-
TGTGCCAGCAGCCAAACAGGGGGCTACACCGGGGAGCTGTTTTTT	CASSQTGGYTGELFF	-	TRBV16	TRBJ2-2	TRBD1
TGTGCCAGCAGCCGTTCCCTTGAGGGCACTGAAGCTTTCTTT	CASSRSLEGTEAFF	-	TRBV7-3	TRBJ1-1	-